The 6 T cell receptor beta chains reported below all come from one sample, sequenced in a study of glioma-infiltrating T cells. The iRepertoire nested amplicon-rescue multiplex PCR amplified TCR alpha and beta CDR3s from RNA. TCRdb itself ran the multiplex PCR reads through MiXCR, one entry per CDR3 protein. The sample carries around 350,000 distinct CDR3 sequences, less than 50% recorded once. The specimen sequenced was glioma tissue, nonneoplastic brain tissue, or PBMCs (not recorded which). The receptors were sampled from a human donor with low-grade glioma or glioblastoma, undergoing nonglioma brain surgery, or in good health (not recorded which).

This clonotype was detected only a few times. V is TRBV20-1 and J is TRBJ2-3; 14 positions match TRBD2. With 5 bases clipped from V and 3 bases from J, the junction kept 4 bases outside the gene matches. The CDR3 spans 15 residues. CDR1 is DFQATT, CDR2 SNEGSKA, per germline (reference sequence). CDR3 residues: CSAGGLAGGTDTQYF. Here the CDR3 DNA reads TGCAGTGCTGGTGGACTAGCGGGAGGTACAGATACGCAGTATTTT.

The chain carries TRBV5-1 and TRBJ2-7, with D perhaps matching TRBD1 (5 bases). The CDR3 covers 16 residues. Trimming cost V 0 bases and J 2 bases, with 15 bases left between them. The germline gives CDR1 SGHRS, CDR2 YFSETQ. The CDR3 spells CASSLALAGQAYEQYF. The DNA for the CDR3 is TGCGCCAGCAGCTTGGCCTTAGCAGGGCAGGCCTACGAGCAGTACTTC.

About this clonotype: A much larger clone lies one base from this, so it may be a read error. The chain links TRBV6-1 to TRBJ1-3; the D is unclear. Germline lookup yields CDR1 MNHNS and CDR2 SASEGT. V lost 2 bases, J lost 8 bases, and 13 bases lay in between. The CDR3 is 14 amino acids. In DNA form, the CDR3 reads TGTGCCAGCAGTGAACAGCACGGACGGGACACCATATATTTT. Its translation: CASSEQHGRDTIYF.

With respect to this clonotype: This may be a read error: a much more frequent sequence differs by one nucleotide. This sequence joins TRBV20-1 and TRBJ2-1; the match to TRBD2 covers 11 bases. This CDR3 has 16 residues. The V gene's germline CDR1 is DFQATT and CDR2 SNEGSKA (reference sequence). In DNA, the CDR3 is TGCAGTGCTAGCCTGGGACTAGCGGCCTCCTACAATGAGCAGTCCTTC. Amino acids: CSASLGLAASYNEQSF.

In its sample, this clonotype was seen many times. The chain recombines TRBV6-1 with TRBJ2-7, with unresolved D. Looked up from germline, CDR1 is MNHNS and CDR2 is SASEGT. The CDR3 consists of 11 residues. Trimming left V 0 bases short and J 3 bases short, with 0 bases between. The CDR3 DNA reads TGTGCCAGCAGTGAAGCCTACGAGCAGTACTTC. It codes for CASSEAYEQYF.

This chain's CDR3 is CSATGTGLDDSPLHF. CDR3 sequence (DNA): TGCAGTGCTACGGGGACAGGGCTGGATGACTCACCCCTCCACTTT. V and J are TRBV20-1 and TRBJ1-6; 9 nucleotides line up with TRBD1. V shed 4 bases, J shed 10 bases, and the junction held 11 bases outside the gene matches. The germline CDR1 and CDR2 sequences are DFQATT and SNEGSKA (reference sequence). This CDR3 region has 15 residues.